A selection of T cell receptor beta chains follows, all from one sample in a study of CD8 T cells in ankylosing spondylitis. TCRdb itself ran the 5' RACE reads through MiXCR, one entry per CDR3 protein. The profile shows about 36,000 distinct CDR3 sequences, more than 9.5% of them singletons. Sequenced sample: synovial fluid, either unsorted or a sorted T cell fraction (not recorded which). These receptors were obtained from a male donor with ankylosing spondylitis. The conserved cysteine and the conserved F or W are not part of the CDR3 here. Each record gives: V gene, J gene, CDR3 length, CDR3 protein.

>TRBV25-1|TRBJ2-2|12
ASSEGLAGGELF
>TRBV2|TRBJ1-1|13
ASRIFRVRRTEAF
>TRBV27|TRBJ2-7|14
ASSVDTGTALYEQY
>TRBV6-2/TRBV6-3|TRBJ2-1|13
ASSYLPAGNNEQF
>TRBV4-3|TRBJ2-1|13
ASSQDRDGNNEQF
>TRBV5-1|TRBJ2-1|13
ASKLAGGPLNEQF
>TRBV19|TRBJ1-5|14
ASSKFDRGKYQPQH
>TRBV14|TRBJ1-2|11
ASSGTSFYGYT
>TRBV7-9|TRBJ1-5|11
ASSLDSNQPQH
>TRBV13|TRBJ2-7|15
ASSLSPGSGKNYEQY
>TRBV5-6|TRBJ2-7|12
ASSPGQGPYEQY
>TRBV20-1|TRBJ2-3|14
SAKRTSGSRADTQY
>TRBV20-1|TRBJ1-5|11
SARQGQDQPQH
>TRBV5-1|TRBJ2-6|15
ASIPDLRGSGANVLT
>TRBV20-1|TRBJ1-2|10
SAEGRGYGYT
>TRBV9|TRBJ2-2|16
ASSVGRDQPLAGGELF
>TRBV20-1|TRBJ2-2|13
SAKSGSWGTGELF
>TRBV12-3/TRBV12-4|TRBJ2-1|13
ASSPWTSGRVEQF
>TRBV27|TRBJ2-1|15
ASSPGTGPSSYNEQF
>TRBV29-1|TRBJ2-1|10
SVFFTRDEQF
>TRBV14|TRBJ1-1|11
ASRAWRDTEAF
>TRBV24-1|TRBJ1-1|11
ATSDSTLAEAF
>TRBV5-8|TRBJ1-6|13
ASSLGQGGNSPLH
>TRBV7-8|TRBJ2-3|11
ASSLDYSDTQY
>TRBV11-3|TRBJ2-3|12
ASSRRQARDTQY
>TRBV7-2|TRBJ1-1|13
ASSLYLGTVDEAF
>TRBV5-1|TRBJ2-4|12
ASSLAENKNIQY
>TRBV19|TRBJ2-3|11
TSSPRSADTQY
>TRBV5-1|TRBJ2-7|11
ASSEDFLYEQY
>TRBV29-1|TRBJ2-7|12
SVEEDGSSYEQY
>TRBV6-4|TRBJ1-1|12
ASTESQGSTEAF
>TRBV12-3/TRBV12-4|TRBJ1-2|13
ASSPVGGTNYGYT
>TRBV20-1|TRBJ2-2|11
SGKAEVAGELF
>TRBV6-2/TRBV6-3|TRBJ1-1|15
ASSGGGNEDMNTEAF
>TRBV2|TRBJ2-2|16
ASSDPASGRVGTGELF
>TRBV9|TRBJ2-7|16
ASSALDGTSGSLDEQY
>TRBV24-1|TRBJ2-3|12
ATSDPLIMDTQY
>TRBV9|TRBJ2-3|14
ASSVEGLLSTDTQY
>TRBV27|TRBJ2-7|11
ASSWDRGYEQY
>TRBV7-2|TRBJ2-1|11
ASSFGRYNEQF
>TRBV20-1|TRBJ2-4|13
SAARTGDTKNIQY
>TRBV20-1|TRBJ1-5|11
SAREGLCQPQH
>TRBV20-1|TRBJ1-1|11
SAPGTGGTEAF
>TRBV5-4|TRBJ2-1|13
ASIPGLAGDNEQF
>TRBV7-3|TRBJ2-3|13
ASSLGTSTTDTQY
>TRBV20-1|TRBJ2-2|11
SARREWVGELF
>TRBV7-6|TRBJ2-5|11
ASSPKYQETQY
>TRBV7-2|TRBJ1-5|12
ASSSSVSNQPQH
>TRBV5-5|TRBJ2-7|13
ASSFLLDSPYEQY
>TRBV29-1|TRBJ2-7|11
SVQTGYPYEQY
>TRBV5-6|TRBJ2-1|13
ASSSSSGRINEQF
>TRBV20-1|TRBJ2-7|12
SAPGTSGYYEQY
>TRBV20-1|TRBJ2-1|12
SARTSGSYNEQF
>TRBV11-2|TRBJ2-7|16
ASSLPVGGTSGHYEQY
>TRBV28|TRBJ2-3|10
ASSLLWDTQY